This TCR beta chain was found in a study of blood T cell repertoires in COVID-19. For the study at large: From the United States, Italy and Spain came samples of acute and convalescent COVID-19. T cells, B-cell-depleted T cells, or PBMCs supplied cDNA or gDNA.

As originally analysed: Reference gene primer amplification gave nucleated cell count estimates. Here immunoSEQ multiplex PCR was the method, and the copy in TCRdb shows in-frame clones only, minus some. That table furnishes V, J and clone size, whereas the DNA furnished D and trimming. Of 55,000 to 65,000 clones listed, roughly four fifths are singletons. Looked up from germline, CDR1 is LGHNA and CDR2 is YNFKEQ. CDR3 size: 16 residues. Trimming left V 1 base short and J 5 bases short, with 17 bases between. The chain links TRBV4-2 to TRBJ2-5; D is possibly TRBD2 (7 bases). Sequencing input: peripheral blood. This sequence was found in a woman of 80 years or more with acute or convalescent COVID-19. The DNA for the CDR3 is TGTGCCAGCAGCCAAGGAACCGGGGGGCGTGTGGAGACCCAGTACTTC. Amino acid sequence: CASSQGTGGRVETQYF.